This T cell receptor beta chain was identified during a study of blood T cell repertoires in COVID-19. Study-level background: Both acute and convalescent COVID-19 samples were obtained from the United States, Italy and Spain.

The J segment lost 1 base and the V segment lost 7 bases, leaving 6 bases of the junction unmatched. This CDR3 region has 14 residues. Germline V gene lookup returns CDR1 MNHEY and CDR2 SVGAGI. Repertoires were generated with immunoSEQ multiplex PCR, while TCRdb's copy carries only in-frame clones and drops some. The sample gives just under 30,000 clones, around 80% of which show up once; roughly half is in the top ten. This receptor was obtained from a woman in her 70s with acute or convalescent COVID-19. This rearrangement joins TRBV6-5 to TRBJ1-2; TRBD1 aligns across 7 bases. The sequencing input was peripheral blood. The CDR3 coding sequence is TGTGCCAGCACCTCGACAGGGCTTAACTATGGCTACACCTTC. Encoded protein: CASTSTGLNYGYTF.